In its sample, the clone carrying this T cell receptor (beta chain) ranks as medium-sized. The antigen is unknown. Source study methods: Built for papillary thyroid cancer, a distant-metastasis classifier drew on CDR3 differences across clinicopathological groups. TCRdb re-called the PCR reads through MiXCR. These V and J calls rely on TCRdb rather than the paper's analysis. The sample carries around 15,000 clones, around 29% recorded once. This sample was taken from a study of metastatic and nonmetastatic thyroid tumors. On the study more broadly: The study looked at repertoires side by side in blood and in tumor or nodule tissue from malignant and benign thyroid patients. Study-wide findings and caveats: In both blood and tumor samples, TCR beta diversity was reported significantly higher for malignant than benign nodules.

Germline V gene lookup returns CDR1 LGHNT and CDR2 FRNRAP. V dropped 7 bases and J dropped 4; count of bases not matched to a gene: 10. CDR3 length: 17 amino acids. Until they underwent thyroid surgery, no patient had received any treatment. Source material: blood. The origin of this receptor is a female donor with papillary thyroid cancer or a benign thyroid nodule (not recorded which). Some clones in this sample may be carry-over from other donors' samples. V is TRBV12-5 and J is TRBJ2-7, with 16 bases identical to TRBD2. The CDR3 protein is CASAASGLAGGPYEQYF. CDR3 nucleotides: TGTGCTAGTGCCGCCTCGGGACTAGCGGGAGGGCCATACGAGCAGTACTTC.